The next 24 T cell receptor beta chains were all read from a single sample in a study of metastatic and nonmetastatic thyroid tumors. Patients had received no treatment of any kind before thyroid surgery. TCRdb reassembled clones from the PCR reads with MiXCR. This table has 30,000 to 40,000 clones, 18% appearing once. The sequencing input was blood. The receptor source for this set is a male donor with papillary thyroid cancer or a benign thyroid nodule (not recorded which). Some clones in this sample may be carry-over from other donors' samples.

Ten or more counts support this clone. The chain combines TRBV2 with TRBJ1-1; D is unclear. The CDR3 has 14 amino acids. CDR1 and CDR2 (germline): SNHLY, FYNNEI. Deletions cut 4 bases from V and 0 bases from J, with 9 bases between. The DNA for the CDR3 is TGTGCCAGCAGTGCAGGATTCATGAACACTGAAGCTTTCTTT. The encoded protein is CASSAGFMNTEAFF.

The table lists this clone with many counts. This chain uses TRBV12-3 or TRBV12-4 with TRBJ2-5; no firm D call. Trimming removed 6 bases at V and 0 bases at J, with 14 bases between. This CDR3 spans 15 amino acids. CDR3 protein: CASRDLRRNQETQYF. The CDR3 DNA reads TGTGCCAGCAGAGACCTTAGACGGAACCAAGAGACCCAGTACTTC.

This clone is judged medium-sized. This sequence joins TRBV6-1 and TRBJ2-3; 14 positions agree with TRBD2. The CDR3 runs to 15 residues. Germline V gene lookup returns CDR1 MNHNS and CDR2 SASEGT. V lost 7 bases and J lost 3; bases outside the gene matches: 3. The CDR3 is CASTGLAGGTDTQYF. DNA of the CDR3: TGTGCCAGCACCGGACTAGCGGGGGGAACAGATACGCAGTATTTT.

The sample holds many counts of this clone. This sequence joins TRBV6-1 and TRBJ2-6; D call uncertain. CDR1 and CDR2 from the germline V gene are MNHNS and SASEGT. The CDR3 length is 14 residues. The V end lost 4 bases, the J end lost 0 bases, and 4 bases lay between the germline ends. CDR3 nucleotide sequence: TGTGCCAGCAGTGCGGGCTCTGGGGCCAACGTCCTGACTTTC. Its translation is CASSAGSGANVLTF.

This clone was seen repeatedly, ten times or more. This chain joins TRBV5-5 and TRBJ2-1; possible D gene TRBD1, 7 bases. Looked up from germline, CDR1 is SGHKS and CDR2 is YYEKEE (reference sequence). CDR3 length equals 15 residues. V dropped 6 bases and J dropped 6 bases, with 19 bases sitting between them. CDR3 in amino acids: CASTWGAGGSNEQFF. For the CDR3, the DNA is TGTGCCAGCACCTGGGGGGCAGGGGGTTCCAATGAGCAGTTCTTC.

J is TRBJ1-2 and V is TRBV7-3; D is undetermined. Germline lookup yields CDR1 SGHTA and CDR2 FQGTGA. The ends were cut back, 3 bases at V and 10 bases at J, with 12 bases in the middle. The CDR3 has 12 residues. DNA of the CDR3: TGTGCCAGCAGCTTCGGGATCCCCCCCTACACCTTC. Translation gives CASSFGIPPYTF. Complete variable domain (other parts from reference TRBV7-3 and TRBJ1-2): GAGVSQTPSNKVTEKGKYVELRCDPISGHTALYWYRQSLGQGPEFLIYFQGTGAADDSGLPNDRFFAVRPEGSVSTLKIQRTERGDSAVYLCASSFGIPPYTFGSGTRLTVV.

CDR3 sequence: CASSFLLGSTLHF. Here the CDR3 DNA reads TGTGCCAGCAGTTTTTTATTGGGCTCTACCCTCCACTTT. J is TRBJ1-6 and V is TRBV27; D gene ambiguous. CDR3 length: 13 amino acids. Germline CDR1 and CDR2: MNHEY and SMNVEV (reference sequence). V lost 3 bases to trimming and J lost 14 bases, with 14 bases between them.

The table lists this clone with a few counts. CDR3 amino acids: CASSSPRVTGANVLTF. The CDR3 bases are TGTGCCAGTAGCTCCCCCCGTGTTACTGGGGCCAACGTCCTGACTTTC. The V and J genes are TRBV19 and TRBJ2-6; D ambiguous. Germline V gives CDR1 LNHDA, CDR2 SQIVND (reference sequence). Trimming shortened V by 6 bases and J by 2 bases, and 14 bases separated the two germline ends. The CDR3 has 16 residues.

The chain has TRBV6-1 and TRBJ1-5; 10 nucleotides match TRBD1. CDR3 length: 14 residues. Germline V gene sequence: CDR1 MNHNS, CDR2 SASEGT. V trimming: 5 bases; J trimming: 10 bases; junction bases outside the gene matches: 8. CDR3 DNA sequence: TGTGCCAGCAGTTCGGGGACAGGGGACCATCCCCAGCATTTT. Its translation is CASSSGTGDHPQHF.

This clone was found a few times. The chain couples TRBV27 to TRBJ2-7; D is perhaps TRBD1 or TRBD2 (5 bases each). The CDR3 loop spans 13 amino acids. Germline CDR1 is MNHEY and CDR2 is SMNVEV (reference sequence). Trimming cost V 8 bases and J 3 bases, with 14 bases left between them. The CDR3 coding sequence is TGTGCCAGCGTGGGACCCGCGCACTACGAGCAGTACTTC. Protein product: CASVGPAHYEQYF.

This clone was picked up a small number of times. One end of the junction fails to match germline, which may point to a read error. This chain joins TRBV30 and TRBJ2-5, with D unresolved. The CDR3 runs 12 residues. The germline gives CDR1 GTSNPN, CDR2 SVGIG (reference sequence). CDR3: CAWARAQGTQYF. CDR3 in DNA: TGTGCCTGGGCACGCGCTCAAGGGACCCAGTACTTC.

Notes on this clone: A much larger clone lies one base from this, so it may be a read error. The chain is built from TRBV5-8 and TRBJ2-4; D assignment may be TRBD1 or TRBD2 (5 bases each). The CDR3 contains 15 residues. From germline, CDR1 is SGHTS and CDR2 YDEGEE. V shed 2 bases and J shed 2 bases, with 11 bases lying between them. The DNA of the CDR3 is TGTGCCAGCAGCTTCTGGGGGTCTCCCAAAAACATTCAGTACTTC. Amino acid sequence: CASSFWGSPKNIQYF.

This clone showed up just a few times. The chain is built from TRBV10-3 and TRBJ2-2; D may match TRBD1 or TRBD2 (5 bases each). The CDR3 loop spans 18 amino acids. Per germline, CDR1 ENHRY and CDR2 SYGVKD. The V gene lost 6 bases and the J gene lost 0 bases, with 20 bases spanning the gap. CDR3 in DNA: TGTGCCATCAGGGCCTCGGGGCGGTGGTTACCGAACACCGGGGAGCTGTTTTTT. Encoded protein: CAIRASGRWLPNTGELFF.

This clone was seen repeatedly, ten times or more. The V gene is TRBV6-1, the J gene TRBJ1-4; 9 bases match TRBD1. The CDR3 consists of 13 residues. CDR1 is MNHNS and CDR2 is SASEGT in the germline V gene. The J segment lost 10 bases and the V segment lost 6 bases, leaving 6 bases of the junction unmatched. CDR3 sequence (DNA): TGTGCCAGCAGCCCGGACAGGGGAGGAAAACTGTTTTTT. Protein: CASSPDRGGKLFF.

The rearrangement uses TRBV24-1 and TRBJ2-4, with D perhaps matching TRBD2 (6 bases). The germline V gene encodes CDR1 KGHDR and CDR2 SFDVKD. Trimming removed 0 bases at V and 0 bases at J, with 11 bases between. The CDR3 length is 17 residues. Here the CDR3 reads CATSDLGRGLAKNIQYF. The CDR3 DNA reads TGTGCCACCAGTGATTTGGGGCGGGGACTAGCCAAAAACATTCAGTACTTC.

The chain links TRBV9 to TRBJ2-7; TRBD1 agrees at 7 bases. Trimming at V came to 5 bases and at J to 2 bases, leaving 10 bases not matched to a gene. There are 15 residues in the CDR3. Germline lookup yields CDR1 SGDLS and CDR2 YYNGEE. CDR3 DNA: TGTGCCAGCAGGCTAGGGGGACAGTCCCCCTACGAGCAGTACTTC. Protein sequence: CASRLGGQSPYEQYF.

About this clone itself: At one end, the junction sequence differs from germline, possibly due to a read error. Within the sample, other DNA sequences also encode this same CDR3. The rearrangement uses TRBV30 and TRBJ2-2; no definite D call. This CDR3 comprises 14 residues. CDR1 is GTSNPN, CDR2 SVGIG, per germline (reference sequence). The CDR3 spells CAWSVRVAAGELFF. The CDR3 DNA reads TGTGCCTGGAGTGTACGGGTAGCTGCCGGTGAGCTGTTTTTT.

This chain connects TRBV20-1 to TRBJ2-7, with D possibly matching TRBD2 (6 bases). The length of the CDR3 is 14 residues. The germline gives CDR1 DFQATT, CDR2 SNEGSKA (reference sequence). The V end lost 3 bases, the J end lost 2 bases, and 14 bases lay between the germline ends. DNA of the CDR3: TGCAGTGCTAGTAAGAGCGGGCGGACCTACGAGCAGTACTTC. Its translation is CSASKSGRTYEQYF.

This clone was seen repeatedly, ten times or more. J is TRBJ2-1 and V is TRBV11-1; D not resolved. Germline V gene data show CDR1 as SGHAT and CDR2 as FQDESV (reference sequence). This CDR3 is 14 amino acids long. Trimming took off 1 base at V and 10 bases at J, with 14 bases between the two ends. CDR3 sequence (DNA): TGTGCCAGCAGCTTAGGTATGCTCTCCAAGGAGCAGTTCTTC. It codes for CASSLGMLSKEQFF.

This clone has ten or more counts. The chain carries TRBV3-1 and TRBJ1-3, with D perhaps TRBD1 (5 bases). The V and J ends lost 1 base and 4 bases respectively, with 14 bases between them. The CDR3 covers 16 residues. Germline V lookup: CDR1 LGHDT, CDR2 YNNKEL (reference sequence). The chain's CDR3 is CASSQVIRQSGNTIYF. The CDR3 DNA reads TGTGCCAGCAGCCAAGTAATCAGACAGAGCGGAAACACCATATATTTT.

This clone is classed as medium-sized. This rearrangement joins TRBV6-4 to TRBJ2-1; a weak D match, TRBD1 (7 bases). The CDR3 contains 17 residues. In germline, CDR1 is MRHNA, CDR2 SNTAGT. V lost 0 bases, J lost 6 bases, and 18 bases lay in between. The CDR3 region has the DNA TGTGCCAGCAGTGACTCGACTGGTCAGGGGGAGGTCAATGAGCAGTTCTTC. It yields the protein CASSDSTGQGEVNEQFF.

This clone was detected ten times or more. This chain uses TRBV18 with TRBJ2-2; 9 bases map to TRBD1. Germline V gives CDR1 KGHSH, CDR2 LQKENI. The V segment lost 2 bases and the J segment 0 bases; nucleotides outside the gene matches: 1. The CDR3 consists of 16 residues. The CDR3 region is CASSPGQGPNTGELFF. CDR3 coding DNA: TGTGCCAGCTCACCAGGACAGGGGCCGAACACCGGGGAGCTGTTTTTT.

This clone has a handful of counts. One junction end disagrees with the germline gene, perhaps due to a read error. The chain couples TRBV12-3 or TRBV12-4 to TRBJ2-1; TRBD1 or TRBD2 may be the D gene (5 bases each). This CDR3 region has 16 residues. CDR3: CASSLSWGNPYNEQLF. The CDR3 nucleotides are TGTGCCAGCAGTTTAAGTTGGGGGAACCCATACAATGAGCAGTTGTTC.

This clone was detected ten times or more. The chain couples TRBV11-1 to TRBJ2-5; D remains unclear. Germline loops: CDR1 SGHAT, CDR2 FQDESV (reference sequence). Between the trimmed V and J ends, which lost 5 bases and 3 bases, there was a span of 25 bases. This CDR3 contains 18 residues. The CDR3 nucleotides read TGTGCCAGCAGCGGGGTTAGAAGTGTTAGAATTGCCAAAGAGACCCAGTACTTC. It is translated as CASSGVRSVRIAKETQYF.